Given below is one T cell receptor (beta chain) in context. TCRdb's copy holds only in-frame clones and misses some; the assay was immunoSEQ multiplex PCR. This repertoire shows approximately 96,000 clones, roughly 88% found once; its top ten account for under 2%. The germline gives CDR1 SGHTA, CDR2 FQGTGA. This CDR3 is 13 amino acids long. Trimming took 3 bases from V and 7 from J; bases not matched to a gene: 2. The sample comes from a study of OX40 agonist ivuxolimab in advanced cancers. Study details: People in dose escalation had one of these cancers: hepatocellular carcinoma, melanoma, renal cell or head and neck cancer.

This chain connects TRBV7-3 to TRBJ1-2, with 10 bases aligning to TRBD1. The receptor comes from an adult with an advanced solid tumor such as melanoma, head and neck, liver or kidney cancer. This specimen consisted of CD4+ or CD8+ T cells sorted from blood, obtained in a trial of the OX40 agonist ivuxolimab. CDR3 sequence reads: CASSFGQGGGYTF. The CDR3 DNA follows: TGTGCCAGCAGCTTCGGACAGGGGGGTGGCTACACCTTC.